The 25 T cell receptor beta chains in this list originate from one sample, sequenced in a study of T cell responses to AZD1222 COVID-19 vaccine. Clones were sequenced by immunoSEQ multiplex PCR, and TCRdb holds only the in-frame ones, with some missing. The table has about 150,000 clones, roughly nine tenths seen once; the top ten hold approximately 17%. This specimen was peripheral blood, taken on day 0 of AZD1222 vaccination. The receptors shown here come from an adult in good health.

The chain has TRBV6-5 and TRBJ2-1; D may correspond to TRBD1 or TRBD2 (5 bases each). The CDR3 sequence is 12 residues long. CDR1 and CDR2 (germline): MNHEY, SVGAGI. The V and J ends lost 8 bases and 2 bases respectively, with 7 bases between them. Here the CDR3 reads CASWDPYNEQFF. CDR3 nucleotides: TGTGCCAGCTGGGACCCCTACAATGAGCAGTTCTTC.

The chain carries TRBV28 and TRBJ1-5, with 7 bases aligning to TRBD1. The CDR3 contains 14 residues. Germline values: CDR1 MDHEN, CDR2 SYDVKM. The J segment lost 5 bases and the V segment lost 6 bases, leaving 7 bases of the junction unmatched. CDR3 in amino acids: CASSSGTVYQPQHF. The CDR3 DNA follows: TGTGCCAGCAGCTCCGGGACAGTTTATCAGCCCCAGCATTTT.

V and J are TRBV27 and TRBJ1-2; no firm D call. Germline V lookup: CDR1 MNHEY, CDR2 SMNVEV (reference sequence). This CDR3 comprises 14 residues. With 6 bases removed from V and 2 bases from J, the gap between germline ends came to 13 bases. The CDR3 loop is CASSPYFANYGYTF. The CDR3 DNA reads as TGTGCCAGCAGCCCTTATTTCGCCAACTATGGCTACACCTTC.

Only one count was recorded for this clone. The chain combines TRBV7-3 with TRBJ2-6; the D gene could be TRBD1 or TRBD2 (6 bases each). The CDR3 extends over 19 amino acids. Per germline, CDR1 SGHTA and CDR2 FQGTGA. The germline V and J ends were trimmed by 1 base and 0 bases, with 16 bases remaining between them. The CDR3 sequence: CASSLIGGSPNSGANVLTF. CDR3 coding DNA: TGTGCCAGCAGCTTAATAGGGGGGTCTCCAAACTCTGGGGCCAACGTCCTGACTTTC.

This chain joins TRBV10-1 and TRBJ1-5, with D maybe TRBD1 (6 bases). Trimming stripped 5 bases from V and 6 bases from J, with 11 bases between. The germline gives CDR1 WNHNN, CDR2 SYGVQD (reference sequence). This CDR3 is built from 13 residues. This chain's CDR3 is CASSTGTSQPQHF. In DNA, the CDR3 is TGCGCCAGCAGTACAGGGACGAGTCAGCCCCAGCATTTT.

The gene calls are TRBV4-3 and TRBJ1-2; weak D call: TRBD1 (6 bases). V was shortened by 1 base and J by 4 bases, with 7 bases between the two germline ends. Germline V gene sequence: CDR1 LGHNA, CDR2 YSLEER. The CDR3 sequence is 13 residues long. The DNA of the CDR3 is TGCGCCAGCAGCCAAGCAGGGGCCTATGGCTACACCTTC. This encodes CASSQAGAYGYTF.

The chain carries TRBV21-1 and TRBJ1-2; the D call TRBD1 from the table was never checked on the DNA. TRBV21-1 counts as a pseudogene. The CDR3 runs to 17 residues. CDR3 sequence: CASSKVRGQGGSYGYTF. CDR3 bases: TGTGCCAGCAGCAAAGTTCGGGGACAGGGAGGCAGCTATGGCTACACCTTC.

As for this clone: Other DNA sequences in this specimen translate into the identical CDR3. The CDR3 DNA reads as TGTGCCAGCAGCATTAGCGGGAGGGCCGACAATGAGCAGTTCTTC. Its translation is CASSISGRADNEQFF. The chain links TRBV11-3 to TRBJ2-1, with 11 bases that match TRBD2. The CDR3 extends over 15 amino acids. CDR1 is SGHNT, CDR2 YENEEA, per germline. V dropped 5 bases and J dropped 5; count of bases not matched to a gene: 5. The full variable domain, rest sourced from reference TRBV11-3 and TRBJ2-1, is EAGVVQSPRYKIIEKKQPVAFWCNPISGHNTLYWYLQNLGQGPELLIRYENEEAVDDSQLPKDRFSAERLKGVDSTLKIQPAELGDSAVYLCASSISGRADNEQFFGPGTRLTVL.

Written as DNA, the CDR3 is TGCGCCAGCAGCCGGACTAGCGGGAGTTTAAGAGAGACCCAGTACTTC. Amino acid sequence: CASSRTSGSLRETQYF. This chain uses TRBV5-1 with TRBJ2-5, with 13 bases aligning to TRBD2. The CDR3 is 16 amino acids. V was pared by 4 bases and J by 4 bases, with 7 bases of the junction left unmatched. Germline lookup yields CDR1 SGHRS and CDR2 YFSETQ.

The V and J genes are TRBV7-6 and TRBJ1-1; D gene uncertain. Trimming removed 2 bases at V and 0 bases at J, with 10 bases between. The germline V gene encodes CDR1 SGHVS and CDR2 FNYEAQ. CDR3 size: 15 residues. DNA of the CDR3: TGTGCCAGCAGCTTACAAGGTCCGGTGAACACTGAAGCTTTCTTT. Translated: CASSLQGPVNTEAFF.

This chain joins TRBV29-1 and TRBJ1-2; the match to TRBD1 covers 7 bases. There are 14 residues in the CDR3. Germline V gene data show CDR1 as SQVTM and CDR2 as ANQGSEA. The junction had 9 bases not matched to a gene; V was cut back by 4 bases and J by 4 bases. In DNA form, the CDR3 reads TGCAGCGTTGGGGACAGCGGCAGGGCCTATGGCTACACCTTC. It specifies CSVGDSGRAYGYTF.

The chain employs TRBV5-4 and TRBJ1-2; no clear D gene. Trimming left V 0 bases short and J 7 bases short, with 10 bases between. Germline V gene lookup returns CDR1 SGHNT and CDR2 YYREEE (reference sequence). The CDR3 covers 13 residues. The CDR3 sequence: CASSLVEGSGYTF. DNA for the CDR3: TGTGCCAGCAGCTTGGTGGAGGGCAGTGGCTACACCTTC.

This sequence joins TRBV5-1 and TRBJ2-7, with TRBD1 matching over 7 bases. In germline, CDR1 is SGHRS, CDR2 YFSETQ. Trimming cost V 4 bases and J 9 bases; bases outside gene matches: 19. The CDR3 sequence is 16 residues long. CDR3 in amino acids: CASSQGLSGQPQGQYF. In DNA form, the CDR3 reads TGCGCCAGCAGCCAGGGGTTGTCGGGACAGCCCCAGGGGCAGTACTTC.

The chain is built from TRBV18 and TRBJ1-1; no clear D gene. CDR1 KGHSH and CDR2 LQKENI come from the germline V gene. Trimming pared 4 bases from V and 3 bases from J, leaving 12 bases between. This CDR3 has 14 residues. CDR3 sequence reads: CASSQHSADTEAFF. The CDR3 DNA is TGTGCCAGCTCACAACACTCAGCGGACACTGAAGCTTTCTTT.

The chain joins TRBV20-1 to TRBJ1-2; D remains ambiguous. The CDR3 totals 12 residues. The V end lost 3 bases, the J end lost 4 bases, and 9 bases lay between the germline ends. Looked up from germline, CDR1 is DFQATT and CDR2 is SNEGSKA (reference sequence). The CDR3 region has the DNA TGCAGTGCTAGTCTACGGAGCTATGGCTACACCTTC. Translated, it gives CSASLRSYGYTF.

This chain uses TRBV5-1 with TRBJ2-1, with TRBD2 as a possible D gene (6 bases). CDR1 and CDR2 (germline): SGHRS, YFSETQ. Trimming stripped 4 bases from V and 2 bases from J, with 13 bases between. CDR3 size: 15 residues. The CDR3 DNA sequence: TGCGCCAGCAGCCAAGGAGGGAGCCCCTACAATGAGCAGTTCTTC. Protein sequence: CASSQGGSPYNEQFF.

The chain joins TRBV7-6 to TRBJ2-2; D call uncertain. The CDR3 extends over 10 amino acids. The germline V gene has CDR1 SGHVS and CDR2 FNYEAQ. As DNA, the CDR3 is TGTGACGCATCCCCCGGGGAGCTGTTTTTT. Amino acid sequence: CDASPGELFF.

V gene TRBV27 combines with J gene TRBJ2-7; 7 bases map to TRBD2. Germline V lookup: CDR1 MNHEY, CDR2 SMNVEV (reference sequence). This CDR3 is built from 14 residues. The trim removed 2 bases at V and 2 bases at J, leaving 3 bases unmatched. Here the CDR3 reads CASSLAGRAYEQYF. The CDR3 DNA follows: TGTGCCAGCAGTTTAGCGGGGAGGGCCTACGAGCAGTACTTC.

This clone was counted a single time. The chain's CDR3 is CASLLTGGGTYGYTF. CDR3 coding DNA: TGCGCCAGCCTGCTCACAGGGGGAGGTACCTATGGCTACACCTTC. The chain joins TRBV10-2 to TRBJ1-2; 8 bases map to TRBD1. V shed 8 bases and J 4 bases; nucleotides not matched to a gene: 12. The germline gives CDR1 WSHSY, CDR2 SAAADI. This CDR3 is 15 amino acids long.

The V call is TRBV19, the J call TRBJ2-7, with 12 bases matching TRBD2. Germline CDR1 is LNHDA and CDR2 is SQIVND (reference sequence). With 5 bases clipped from V and 4 bases from J, the junction kept 3 bases outside the gene matches. There are 14 residues in the CDR3. CDR3 DNA sequence: TGTGCCAGTAGTTTCCTAGCGGGAGGGTACGAGCAGTACTTC. Protein: CASSFLAGGYEQYF.

This chain uses TRBV2 with TRBJ1-1; a weak D match, TRBD1 (5 bases). The CDR3 totals 16 residues. The V end lost 8 bases, the J end lost 4 bases, and 23 bases lay between the germline ends. The germline V gene encodes CDR1 SNHLY and CDR2 FYNNEI. CDR3 residues: CASPKGGLRDPTEAFF. CDR3 bases: TGTGCCAGCCCCAAGGGCGGCCTAAGGGACCCCACTGAAGCTTTCTTT.

The genes are TRBV18 and TRBJ2-1, with TRBD1 matching 8 bases. Germline values: CDR1 KGHSH, CDR2 LQKENI. V gave up 3 bases and J gave up 6 bases; unmatched junction bases: 7. The CDR3 is 15 residues long. CDR3 in amino acids: CASSPGTGWFNEQFF. For the CDR3, the DNA is TGTGCCAGCTCACCCGGGACAGGATGGTTCAATGAGCAGTTCTTC.

This sequence joins TRBV7-8 and TRBJ2-7; 7 bases are shared with TRBD1. J was trimmed by 4 bases and V by 5 bases; bases with no gene match: 14. Germline values: CDR1 SGHVS, CDR2 FQNEAQ. The CDR3 is made up of 16 amino acids. The CDR3 sequence is CASSPRTWDSEYEQYF. The CDR3 region has the DNA TGTGCCAGCAGCCCCCGGACTTGGGACAGTGAGTACGAGCAGTACTTC.

CDR3 sequence: CASSYTREGRGGYGNEQFF. CDR3 nucleotides: TGTGCCAGCAGTTACACCCGTGAGGGGAGGGGGGGCTACGGCAATGAGCAGTTCTTC. This chain uses TRBV6-2 or TRBV6-3 with TRBJ2-1; D may be TRBD2 (7 bases). This CDR3 is built from 19 residues. Germline V CDR1 and CDR2: MNHEY, SVGEGT. V was cut by 2 bases and J by 6 bases, with 26 bases left in between.

The chain uses TRBV27 and TRBJ1-2; no clear D gene. Germline V gene sequence: CDR1 MNHEY, CDR2 SMNVEV (reference sequence). Trimming took 1 base from V and 8 from J, leaving 14 bases between them. The length of the CDR3 is 14 residues. CDR3 nucleotides: TGTGCCAGCAGTTTATTTGGGCCCACGGAGGGCTACACCTTC. Translating it yields CASSLFGPTEGYTF.